Each of the 27 T cell receptor beta chains below was sequenced from the same sample in a study of T cell responses to AZD1222 COVID-19 vaccine. Sequenced by immunoSEQ multiplex PCR; TCRdb stores in-frame clones only, minus some. The sample yields under 70,000 clones, more than 80% seen once. The sample here was peripheral blood, taken 28 days after the second AZD1222 dose. These receptor sequences come from an adult who received the AZD1222 COVID-19 vaccine.

The V and J genes are TRBV30 and TRBJ1-1; D unresolved. V dropped 0 bases and J dropped 1 base, with 9 bases sitting between them. The CDR3 totals 14 residues. Germline CDR1 is GTSNPN and CDR2 is SVGIG (reference sequence). CDR3 sequence reads: CAWSVGRGNTEAFF. The CDR3 coding sequence is TGTGCCTGGAGTGTTGGGCGGGGGAACACTGAAGCTTTCTTT.

The V call is TRBV5-6, the J call TRBJ2-5, with D unresolved. V was trimmed by 3 bases and J by 5 bases, leaving 14 bases between them. The CDR3 is made up of 14 amino acids. The germline V gene encodes CDR1 SGHDT and CDR2 YYEEEE. The CDR3 region is CASSSDSVRETQYF. DNA for the CDR3: TGTGCCAGCAGCTCTGACTCCGTAAGGGAGACCCAGTACTTC.

CDR3 residues: CASNPGTGYGYTF. CDR3 DNA sequence: TGCGCCAGCAACCCCGGGACAGGGTACGGCTACACCTTC. The chain employs TRBV5-1 and TRBJ1-2; 9 bases match TRBD1. Germline V gene data show CDR1 as SGHRS and CDR2 as YFSETQ. The trim removed 6 bases at V and 8 bases at J, leaving 8 bases unmatched. The CDR3 consists of 13 residues.

The chain employs TRBV6-4 and TRBJ1-2, with 7 bases lining up with TRBD1. The CDR3 has 13 amino acids. Germline V gives CDR1 MRHNA, CDR2 SNTAGT. Trimming at V came to 2 bases and at J to 14 bases, leaving 11 bases not matched to a gene. CDR3 loop: CASSDPGTARKTF. In nucleotides, the CDR3 is TGTGCCAGCAGTGACCCCGGGACAGCACGTAAAACCTTC.

This clone was recorded once. This chain uses TRBV9 with TRBJ1-2; maybe TRBD1 (5 bases). V lost 0 bases to trimming and J lost 7 bases, with 13 bases between them. CDR1 and CDR2 (germline): SGDLS, YYNGEE. The CDR3 sequence is 14 residues long. CDR3 nucleotides: TGTGCCAGCAGCGTAGATCAGGGCCCGGGTGGCTACACCTTC. Translated, it gives CASSVDQGPGGYTF.

The chain recombines TRBV18 with TRBJ1-1, with no clear D. V lost 3 bases and J lost 3, with 14 bases in between. The CDR3 consists of 15 residues. Germline values: CDR1 KGHSH, CDR2 LQKENI. The DNA for the CDR3 is TGTGCCAGCTCACCGCGAGGGCAGGCCGACACTGAAGCTTTCTTT. It codes for CASSPRGQADTEAFF.

J is TRBJ1-2 and V is TRBV10-3; possibly TRBD1 for D (6 bases). Trimming took 10 bases from V and 0 from J, leaving 15 bases between them. The CDR3 length is 14 residues. Germline V gene sequence: CDR1 ENHRY, CDR2 SYGVKD. As DNA, the CDR3 is TGTGCCACCCAAGGACAGTTAGCTAACTATGGCTACACCTTC. Its translation is CATQGQLANYGYTF.

The chain recombines TRBV5-1 with TRBJ1-1; no clear D gene. Germline CDR1 is SGHRS and CDR2 is YFSETQ. The CDR3 extends over 14 amino acids. Between the trimmed V and J ends, which lost 4 bases and 4 bases, there was a span of 14 bases. The CDR3 is CASSPDLRSTEAFF. The CDR3 nucleotides are TGCGCCAGCAGCCCCGATTTAAGATCCACTGAAGCTTTCTTT. Combining the CDR3 with reference TRBV5-1 and TRBJ1-1 gives the whole variable domain KAGVTQTPRYLIKTRGQQVTLSCSPISGHRSVSWYQQTPGQGLQFLFEYFSETQRNKGNFPGRFSGRQFSNSRSEMNVSTLELGDSALYLCASSPDLRSTEAFFGQGTRLTVV.

The rearrangement links TRBV5-5 to TRBJ1-3; weak D call: TRBD1 (5 bases). The CDR3 covers 16 residues. Germline V gene sequence: CDR1 SGHKS, CDR2 YYEKEE (reference sequence). Trimming left V 2 bases short and J 0 bases short, with 12 bases between. The CDR3 sequence is CASSLNRGASGNTIYF. In DNA form, the CDR3 reads TGTGCCAGCAGCTTAAATAGAGGGGCCTCTGGAAACACCATATATTTT.

This chain joins TRBV4-1 and TRBJ2-7; the D gene could be TRBD1 or TRBD2 (5 bases each). CDR3 size: 12 residues. Trimming took off 4 bases at V and 6 bases at J, with 10 bases between the two ends. Germline V gene sequence: CDR1 MGHRA, CDR2 YSYEKL. CDR3: CASSPGRGEQYF. The CDR3 nucleotides read TGCGCCAGCAGCCCAGGGAGAGGCGAGCAGTACTTC.

This CDR3 is CASAVAGEQETQYF. DNA of the CDR3: TGTGCCAGCGCGGTAGCGGGAGAGCAAGAGACCCAGTACTTC. The chain combines TRBV6-5 with TRBJ2-5; TRBD2 aligns across 9 bases. The germline V gene encodes CDR1 MNHEY and CDR2 SVGAGI. V dropped 8 bases and J dropped 2; count of bases not matched to a gene: 6. This CDR3 is 14 amino acids long.

V and J are TRBV12-3 or TRBV12-4 and TRBJ2-5; 10 nucleotides align to TRBD1. J gave up 4 bases and V 6 bases, and 2 bases lay outside the gene matches. The CDR3 sequence is 13 residues long. The CDR3 DNA reads as TGTGCCAGCAGGGGGGACAGGGGAGAGACCCAGTACTTC. Translating it yields CASRGDRGETQYF.

V is TRBV7-2 and J is TRBJ2-5; D is undetermined. This CDR3 is built from 14 residues. Trimming took 4 bases from V and 3 from J, leaving 12 bases between them. Germline CDR1 is SGHTA and CDR2 is FQGNSA. The CDR3 nucleotides are TGTGCCAGCAGCTCAGTGGGTACCAAAGAGACCCAGTACTTC. It yields the protein CASSSVGTKETQYF.

This clone has a single count. The chain combines TRBV18 with TRBJ1-4; no clear D. Germline values: CDR1 KGHSH, CDR2 LQKENI. V lost 0 bases to trimming and J lost 0 bases, with 5 bases between them. CDR3 length: 15 residues. The CDR3 sequence is CASSPPGATNEKLFF. The CDR3 DNA follows: TGTGCCAGCTCACCACCGGGTGCAACTAATGAAAAACTGTTTTTT.

The chain has TRBV11-1 and TRBJ1-1; D gene ambiguous. Trimming took 1 base from V and 0 from J, leaving 12 bases between them. The CDR3 sequence is 16 residues long. The germline V gene has CDR1 SGHAT and CDR2 FQDESV (reference sequence). The CDR3 DNA is TGTGCCAGCAGCTTAGGCAGGATCGGATTGAACACTGAAGCTTTCTTT. Protein: CASSLGRIGLNTEAFF.

The CDR3 DNA is TGTGCCAGCAGCCAACCGGGACAGGGGTCACCCCTCCACTTT. This encodes CASSQPGQGSPLHF. The V call is TRBV4-2, the J call TRBJ1-6, with 10 bases that match TRBD1. Germline CDR1 and CDR2: LGHNA and YNFKEQ. This CDR3 has 14 residues. Germline trimming cut 2 bases from V and 10 bases from J; bases unmatched to any gene: 2.

The CDR3 DNA is TGCAGCTCATGCGATACAGGGGGCGGCACTGAAGCTTTCTTT. Translation gives CSSCDTGGGTEAFF. This rearrangement joins TRBV29-1 to TRBJ1-1; 9 bases match TRBD1. J was trimmed by 4 bases and V by 8 bases; bases with no gene match: 11. Germline CDR1 SQVTM, CDR2 ANQGSEA. The CDR3 covers 14 residues.

The V call is TRBV4-1, the J call TRBJ1-1; D possibly corresponds to TRBD1 (6 bases). The V gene lost 1 base and the J gene lost 0 bases, with 12 bases spanning the gap. The CDR3 has 16 amino acids. CDR1 and CDR2 (germline): MGHRA, YSYEKL. DNA for the CDR3: TGCGCCAGCAGCCAAGTCGAGGGGGGGATGAACACTGAAGCTTTCTTT. As protein: CASSQVEGGMNTEAFF.

The chain is built from TRBV19 and TRBJ2-3; no firm D call. CDR1 and CDR2 from the germline V gene are LNHDA and SQIVND (reference sequence). The length of the CDR3 is 10 residues. Trimming pared 11 bases from V and 4 bases from J, leaving 7 bases between. The CDR3 sequence: CASGADTQYF. The CDR3 nucleotides read TGTGCCTCTGGGGCAGATACGCAGTATTTT.

This sequence joins TRBV6-1 and TRBJ2-2, with TRBD2 matching over 10 bases. The V and J ends lost 4 bases and 4 bases, in that order; junction bases with no gene match: 6. The CDR3 is 16 amino acids. Germline V CDR1 and CDR2: MNHNS, SASEGT. CDR3 sequence: CASSALSGRATGELFF. The CDR3, as DNA: TGTGCCAGCAGTGCCCTCAGCGGGAGGGCCACCGGGGAGCTGTTTTTT.

V gene TRBV19 combines with J gene TRBJ2-1; 12 bases match TRBD2. Germline assignment: CDR1 LNHDA and CDR2 SQIVND (reference sequence). The CDR3 has 17 amino acids. After removal of 6 bases from V and 8 bases from J, the junction contained 14 bases not matched to a gene. The CDR3 loop is CASRRGGGLAGTYEQFF. DNA for the CDR3: TGTGCCAGTAGGAGGGGGGGAGGACTAGCGGGAACGTATGAGCAGTTCTTC. Combining the CDR3 with reference TRBV19 and TRBJ2-1 gives the whole variable domain DGGITQSPKYLFRKEGQNVTLSCEQNLNHDAMYWYRQDPGQGLRLIYYSQIVNDFQKGDIAEGYSVSREKKESFPLTVTSAQKNPTAFYLCASRRGGGLAGTYEQFFGPGTRLTVL.

Note on this clone: This sample includes further DNA sequences coding for the same CDR3. The CDR3 sequence: CASSFRSGGYNEQFF. The CDR3 bases are TGTGCCAGCAGCTTCAGGAGCGGGGGCTACAATGAGCAGTTCTTC. The rearrangement joins TRBV5-4 to TRBJ2-1, with 8 bases matching TRBD2. Germline V gives CDR1 SGHNT, CDR2 YYREEE (reference sequence). With 2 bases clipped from V and 3 bases from J, the junction kept 4 bases outside the gene matches. The CDR3 contains 15 residues.

This rearrangement joins TRBV25-1 to TRBJ1-1; no firm D call. Germline V CDR1 and CDR2: MGHDK, SYGVNS. V dropped 6 bases and J dropped 0 bases, with 17 bases sitting between them. The CDR3 has 16 residues. The chain's CDR3 is CASSDKTIGMNTEAFF. CDR3 bases: TGTGCCAGCAGCGACAAGACGATCGGAATGAACACTGAAGCTTTCTTT.

The chain carries TRBV18 and TRBJ1-2; 8 nucleotides line up with TRBD1. The CDR3 is 15 residues long. The junction had 7 bases not matched to a gene; V was cut back by 0 bases and J by 7 bases. Germline V gene data show CDR1 as KGHSH and CDR2 as LQKENI. The CDR3 sequence: CASSPPSTGVAGYTF. The DNA for the CDR3 is TGTGCCAGCTCACCACCGTCGACAGGGGTGGCTGGCTACACCTTC.

V usage is TRBV7-2 and J usage is TRBJ2-2; TRBD2 matches 13 bases. V shed 3 bases, J shed 5 bases, and the junction held 9 bases outside the gene matches. CDR3 size: 18 residues. Germline V gives CDR1 SGHTA, CDR2 FQGNSA. CDR3 residues: CASSFPGTSGIWTGELFF. In DNA, the CDR3 is TGTGCCAGCAGCTTCCCCGGGACTAGCGGGATTTGGACCGGGGAGCTGTTTTTT.

Only one count was recorded for this clone. V gene TRBV24-1 combines with J gene TRBJ2-3; D tentatively fits TRBD1 or TRBD2 (5 bases each). The CDR3 has 17 amino acids. The germline V gene encodes CDR1 KGHDR and CDR2 SFDVKD. Trimming removed 0 bases at V and 0 bases at J, with 12 bases between. CDR3 loop: CATSDLQGTGSTDTQYF. The CDR3 coding sequence is TGTGCCACCAGTGATTTGCAAGGGACCGGCAGCACAGATACGCAGTATTTT.

This clone was picked up a small number of times. The chain carries TRBV5-6 and TRBJ1-1; D perhaps matches TRBD1 (5 bases). V dropped 0 bases and J dropped 4 bases, with 10 bases sitting between them. CDR1 is SGHDT and CDR2 is YYEEEE in the germline V gene. CDR3 length equals 14 residues. CDR3 region: CASSLDGTSTEAFF. The DNA for the CDR3 is TGTGCCAGCAGCTTGGACGGGACCTCCACTGAAGCTTTCTTT.